This T cell receptor beta chain came from a study of T cell repertoires in cytomegalovirus infection. Study information: Both a matching HLA type and CMV infection were indicated by public TCR beta signatures.

Germline CDR1 LNHDA, CDR2 SQIVND (reference sequence). This CDR3 spans 15 amino acids. V lost 6 bases, J lost 2 bases, and 10 bases stayed unmatched. MiXCR, run by TCRdb on the reads, gives a single entry per CDR3 protein. The profile shows roughly 310,000 distinct CDR3 sequences, 17% of them singletons. The source is a human donor in good health (CMV status not recorded). Some clones in this sample may be carry-over from other donors' samples. V is TRBV19 and J is TRBJ2-7; 7 positions match TRBD1. The material sequenced was PBMCs. The CDR3 DNA is TGTGCCAGTAGCACGACCGGGACAGCCCCCTACGAGCAGTACTTC. Translating it yields CASSTTGTAPYEQYF.